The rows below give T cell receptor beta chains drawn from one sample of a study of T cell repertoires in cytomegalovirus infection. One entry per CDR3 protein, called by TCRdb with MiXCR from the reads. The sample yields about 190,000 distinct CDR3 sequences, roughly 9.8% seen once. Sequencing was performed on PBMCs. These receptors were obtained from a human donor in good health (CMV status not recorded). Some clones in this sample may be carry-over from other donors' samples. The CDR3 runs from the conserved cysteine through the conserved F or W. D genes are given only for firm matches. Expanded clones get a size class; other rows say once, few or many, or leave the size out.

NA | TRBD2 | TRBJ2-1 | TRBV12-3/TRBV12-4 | CASSTGTSGVNEQFF | TGTGCCAGCAGCACCGGGACTAGCGGGGTTAATGAGCAGTTCTTC
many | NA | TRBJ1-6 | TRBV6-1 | CASSQYTRVSYNSPLHF | TGTGCCAGCAGTCAATATACTCGGGTCTCCTATAATTCACCCCTCCACTTT
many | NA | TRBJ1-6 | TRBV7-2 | CASSLVLGWDSPLHF | TGTGCCAGCAGCTTAGTATTGGGCTGGGATTCACCCCTCCACTTT
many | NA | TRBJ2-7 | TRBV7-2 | CASSLDGTGYEQYF | TGTGCCAGCAGCTTAGATGGAACAGGGTACGAGCAGTACTTC
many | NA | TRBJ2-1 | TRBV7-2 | CASSLDYEQFF | TGTGCCAGCAGCTTAGATTATGAGCAGTTCTTC
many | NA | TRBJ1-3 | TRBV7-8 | CASSLDTSSGNTIYF | TGTGCCAGCAGCTTAGATACCAGTTCAGGAAACACCATATATTTT
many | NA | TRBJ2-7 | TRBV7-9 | CASSLIGLPYEQYF | TGTGCCAGCAGCTTAATAGGACTACCCTACGAGCAGTACTTC
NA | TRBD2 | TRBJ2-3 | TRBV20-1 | CSARDPSGGAGTDTQYF | TGCAGTGCTAGAGATCCAAGCGGGGGGGCAGGCACAGATACGCAGTATTTT
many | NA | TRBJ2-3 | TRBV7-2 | CASSLGSRGTDTQYF | TGTGCCAGCAGCTTAGGGTCTAGGGGAACAGATACGCAGTATTTT
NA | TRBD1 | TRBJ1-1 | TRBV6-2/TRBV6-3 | CASRFISGGTEAFF | TGTGCCAGCAGATTTATCTCAGGGGGCACTGAAGCTTTCTTT
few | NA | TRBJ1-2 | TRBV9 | CASSPGDDYGYTF | TGTGCCAGCAGCCCAGGGGATGACTATGGCTACACCTTC
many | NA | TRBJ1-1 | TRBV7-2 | CASSLEQGATEAFF | TGTGCCAGCAGCTTAGAGCAAGGGGCCACTGAAGCTTTCTTT
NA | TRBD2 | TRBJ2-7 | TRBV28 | CASRRGGLYEQYF | TGTGCCAGCAGGCGGGGAGGGCTCTACGAGCAGTACTTC
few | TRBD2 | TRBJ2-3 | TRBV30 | CAWNIAGVADTQYF | TGTGCCTGGAATATCGCGGGAGTAGCAGATACGCAGTATTTT
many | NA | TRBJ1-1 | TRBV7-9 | CASSLVIRGEAFF | TGTGCCAGCAGCTTAGTCATCCGGGGCGAAGCTTTCTTT
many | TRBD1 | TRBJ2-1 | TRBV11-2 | CASSLVAGTGGGSEQFF | TGTGCCAGCAGCTTAGTAGCTGGGACAGGGGGCGGGAGTGAGCAGTTCTTC
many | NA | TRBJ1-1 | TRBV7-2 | CASSLEKGRTEAFF | TGTGCCAGCAGCTTAGAGAAGGGCAGGACTGAAGCTTTCTTT
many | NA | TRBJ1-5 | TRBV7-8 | CASSLTGSSAQPQHF | TGTGCCAGCAGCCTCACGGGATCCAGCGCCCAGCCCCAGCATTTT
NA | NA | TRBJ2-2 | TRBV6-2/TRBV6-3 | CASISPPVNTGELFF | TGTGCCAGCATTTCTCCTCCAGTGAACACCGGGGAGCTGTTTTTT
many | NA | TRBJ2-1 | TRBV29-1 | CSVVAALYNEQFF | TGCAGCGTTGTAGCGGCACTCTACAATGAGCAGTTCTTC
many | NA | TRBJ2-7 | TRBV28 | CASSLAGVVREQYF | TGTGCCAGCAGTTTAGCGGGCGTTGTGCGCGAGCAGTACTTC
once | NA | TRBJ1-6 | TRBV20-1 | CSARDTGGSSPLHF | TGCAGTGCTAGAGATACCGGGGGTTCTTCACCCCTCCACTTT
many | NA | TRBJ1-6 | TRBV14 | CASSQGGGRGSPLHF | TGTGCCAGCAGCCAAGGTGGGGGCCGGGGTTCACCCCTCCACTTT
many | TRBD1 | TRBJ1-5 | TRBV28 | CASSSFGTGEDQPQHF | TGTGCCAGCAGTTCATTTGGGACAGGGGAAGATCAGCCCCAGCATTTT
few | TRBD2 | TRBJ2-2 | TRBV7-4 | CASSFVGGTAGELFF | TGTGCCAGCAGCTTTGTCGGGGGGACGGCCGGGGAGCTGTTTTTT
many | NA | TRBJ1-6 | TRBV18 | CASSLRQGNNSPLHF | TGTGCCAGCTCACTTCGGCAGGGAAATAATTCACCCCTCCACTTT
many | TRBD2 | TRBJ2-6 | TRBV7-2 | CASSFGRAGANVLTF | TGTGCCAGCAGCTTCGGGAGGGCTGGGGCCAACGTCCTGACTTTC
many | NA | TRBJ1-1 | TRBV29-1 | CSGAYRRNTEAFF | TGCAGCGGGGCCTATAGAAGGAACACTGAAGCTTTCTTT
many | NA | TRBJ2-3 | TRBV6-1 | CASSAGTPGDTQYF | TGTGCCAGCAGTGCCGGGACACCGGGGGATACGCAGTATTTT
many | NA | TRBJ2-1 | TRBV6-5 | CASRDATAYNEQFF | TGTGCCAGCAGGGACGCGACAGCTTACAATGAGCAGTTCTTC